This T cell receptor beta chain was found in a study of T cell repertoires in cytomegalovirus infection. TCRdb analysed the reads with MiXCR anew, one entry per CDR3 protein. The table shows approximately 700,000 distinct CDR3 sequences, with under 40% occurring only once. This clonotype was seen ten or more times. This TCR came from a human donor in good health (CMV status not recorded). Some clones in this sample may be carry-over from other donors' samples. Material for sequencing was PBMCs.

CDR3: CASSQTSGSYEQYF. The CDR3 DNA follows: TGTGCCAGCAGCCAGACGTCCGGGTCCTACGAGCAGTACTTC. The V and J genes are TRBV7-8 and TRBJ2-7; D remains unclear. CDR1 is SGHVS and CDR2 is FQNEAQ in the germline V gene. Trimming removed 5 bases from V and 1 base from J, with 12 bases in between. CDR3 length: 14 residues.